Following are 26 T cell receptor beta chains from one sample sequenced in a study of CD4 T cells in relation to SARS-CoV-2 and coronaviruses. No antigen has been identified for these receptors. Profiling relied on immunoSEQ multiplex PCR, and the TCRdb table lists in-frame clones only, not all of them. The sample has roughly 10,000 clones; around 70% are singletons. Unexposed donor CD4+ T cells date from 2011-2018, before the COVID-19 pandemic. The cells were cultured for about ten days before CD4+ T cells were isolated. Sequencing input: CD4+ T cells from PBMCs, cultured in vitro. These receptors all stem from a human donor in good health.

This chain joins TRBV5-1 and TRBJ2-5; D may be TRBD2 (6 bases). This CDR3 has 15 amino acids. V lost 4 bases, J lost 1 base, and 14 bases lay in between. Germline-derived CDR1 and CDR2 are SGHRS and YFSETQ. CDR3 protein: CASSLGGPPQETQYF. CDR3 bases: TGCGCCAGCAGCCTGGGAGGTCCACCCCAAGAGACCCAGTACTTC.

This chain connects TRBV2 to TRBJ2-5; a possible D gene is TRBD2 (5 bases). Germline loops: CDR1 SNHLY, CDR2 FYNNEI. The CDR3 is 17 residues long. Trimming took off 3 bases at V and 0 bases at J, with 17 bases between the two ends. This CDR3 is CASSDGLAWVYQETQYF. The DNA for the CDR3 is TGTGCCAGCAGTGATGGGCTAGCTTGGGTGTACCAAGAGACCCAGTACTTC.

The rearrangement links TRBV20-1 to TRBJ2-7; D possibly corresponds to TRBD2 (5 bases). CDR1 DFQATT and CDR2 SNEGSKA come from the germline V gene (reference sequence). V shed 5 bases and J shed 4 bases, with 9 bases lying between them. This CDR3 comprises 11 residues. This CDR3 is CSAQTGYEQYF. The CDR3 DNA reads TGCAGTGCTCAGACGGGATACGAGCAGTACTTC.

CDR3 nucleotide sequence: TGTGCCAGCACCACTGGGGGGCGCCAGGGGACCCAGTACTTC. Encoded protein: CASTTGGRQGTQYF. This chain joins TRBV5-4 and TRBJ2-5, with D perhaps TRBD1 or TRBD2 (6 bases each). The germline gives CDR1 SGHNT, CDR2 YYREEE (reference sequence). Trimming removed 6 bases at V and 7 bases at J, with 19 bases between. This CDR3 contains 14 residues.

The chain joins TRBV6-1 to TRBJ1-5; 7 nucleotides line up with TRBD1. J lost 0 bases, V lost 1 base, and 0 bases had no gene match. The CDR3 is made up of 15 amino acids. Looked up from germline, CDR1 is MNHNS and CDR2 is SASEGT. The CDR3 DNA reads TGTGCCAGCAGTGAAGGGACAGGTAGCAATCAGCCCCAGCATTTT. It encodes CASSEGTGSNQPQHF.

The J gene is TRBJ1-5, the V gene TRBV4-3; D perhaps matches TRBD1 (6 bases). Trimming took 0 bases from V and 2 from J, leaving 11 bases between them. The CDR3 runs to 16 residues. The germline gives CDR1 LGHNA, CDR2 YSLEER. The CDR3 sequence: CASSQEGGFGNQPQHF. Written as DNA, the CDR3 is TGCGCCAGCAGCCAAGAGGGGGGCTTCGGCAATCAGCCCCAGCATTTT.

This sequence joins TRBV5-6 and TRBJ1-4; maybe TRBD1 (6 bases). V was shortened by 4 bases and J by 5 bases, with 12 bases between the two germline ends. This CDR3 region has 14 residues. Germline assignment: CDR1 SGHDT and CDR2 YYEEEE. The CDR3 loop is CASSMTGVNEKLFF. The CDR3 nucleotides are TGTGCCAGCAGCATGACAGGAGTAAATGAAAAACTGTTTTTT.

The genes are TRBV19 and TRBJ1-4; D is undetermined. The CDR3 contains 12 residues. The germline CDR1 and CDR2 sequences are LNHDA and SQIVND (reference sequence). V dropped 5 bases and J dropped 8 bases, with 9 bases sitting between them. For the CDR3, the DNA is TGTGCCAGTAGTGCCGATCGGGAAAAACTGTTTTTT. It codes for CASSADREKLFF.

The sample holds a few counts of this clone. This rearrangement joins TRBV11-2 to TRBJ2-3; a weak D match, TRBD1 (6 bases). V was clipped by 6 bases and J by 6 bases, with 13 bases between them. This CDR3 contains 13 residues. The V gene's germline CDR1 is SGHAT and CDR2 FQNNGV. The CDR3 DNA follows: TGTGCCAGCAGTTACGGACAGAGGGATACGCAGTATTTT. The encoded protein is CASSYGQRDTQYF.

This clone was detected only a few times. The chain carries TRBV6-2 or TRBV6-3 and TRBJ2-2; 7 bases are a match to TRBD1. With 5 bases clipped from V and 0 bases from J, the junction kept 3 bases outside the gene matches. In germline, CDR1 is MNHEY, CDR2 SVGEGT. The CDR3 is made up of 15 amino acids. The CDR3 reads CASSRDSPNTGELFF. The CDR3 nucleotides are TGTGCCAGCAGTCGGGACAGTCCGAACACCGGGGAGCTGTTTTTT.

The chain is built from TRBV9 and TRBJ2-3; TRBD2 aligns across 7 bases. The length of the CDR3 is 15 residues. Germline values: CDR1 SGDLS, CDR2 YYNGEE. The J segment lost 1 base and the V segment lost 1 base, leaving 3 bases of the junction unmatched. CDR3 nucleotide sequence: TGTGCCAGCAGCGTAAGCGCGGGGGGCACAGATACGCAGTATTTT. Its protein product is CASSVSAGGTDTQYF.

This rearrangement joins TRBV6-5 to TRBJ2-7; 8 bases match TRBD2. J lost 4 bases, V lost 7 bases, and 6 bases had no gene match. Germline loops: CDR1 MNHEY, CDR2 SVGAGI. The CDR3 length is 13 residues. CDR3 DNA: TGTGCCAGCACGGGCGGGGGGTTTTACGAGCAGTACTTC. This translates into CASTGGGFYEQYF.

Only one count was recorded for this clone. V usage is TRBV5-1 and J usage is TRBJ1-6, with D possibly matching TRBD1 (5 bases). The CDR3 runs to 14 residues. V gave up 4 bases and J gave up 7 bases, with 12 bases separating them. Germline values: CDR1 SGHRS, CDR2 YFSETQ. The CDR3 loop reads CASSQGSGNSPLHF. The CDR3 DNA reads TGCGCCAGCAGCCAGGGTAGCGGGAATTCACCCCTCCACTTT.

This chain uses TRBV7-2 with TRBJ2-7, with 9 nucleotides matching TRBD1. CDR3 size: 14 residues. Germline V lookup: CDR1 SGHTA, CDR2 FQGNSA. V was pared by 5 bases and J by 4 bases, with 6 bases of the junction left unmatched. The CDR3 DNA follows: TGTGCCAGCAGCACCAAACAGGGGGCATACGAGCAGTACTTC. This sequence encodes CASSTKQGAYEQYF.

This clone showed up just a few times. CDR3 DNA sequence: TGTGCCAGCAGTTTCACAGATACGCAGTATTTT. Translation: CASSFTDTQYF. The chain recombines TRBV7-9 with TRBJ2-3; no reliable D call. CDR1 and CDR2 (germline): SEHNR, FQNEAQ (reference sequence). The CDR3 has 11 residues. V lost 6 bases, J lost 2 bases, and 3 bases lay in between. Drawing the rest from reference TRBV7-9 and TRBJ2-3, the complete variable domain is DTGVSQNPRHKITKRGQNVTFRCDPISEHNRLYWYRQTLGQGPEFLTYFQNEAQLEKSRLLSDRFSAERPKGSFSTLEIQRTEQGDSAMYLCASSFTDTQYFGPGTRLTVL.

This clone was seen a handful of times. CDR3 in DNA: TGCGCCAGCAGCTATCAGGGAGATGAGCAGTTCTTC. Amino acids: CASSYQGDEQFF. The chain joins TRBV5-1 to TRBJ2-1; D is perhaps TRBD1 or TRBD2 (5 bases each). The germline V and J ends were trimmed by 3 bases and 8 bases, with 9 bases remaining between them. Germline V gene sequence: CDR1 SGHRS, CDR2 YFSETQ. The CDR3 extends over 12 amino acids. Variable domain in full (rest from reference TRBV5-1 and TRBJ2-1): KAGVTQTPRYLIKTRGQQVTLSCSPISGHRSVSWYQQTPGQGLQFLFEYFSETQRNKGNFPGRFSGRQFSNSRSEMNVSTLELGDSALYLCASSYQGDEQFFGPGTRLTVL.

The rearrangement uses TRBV7-2 and TRBJ2-4; TRBD2 matches at 15 bases. With 5 bases clipped from V and 0 bases from J, the junction kept 8 bases outside the gene matches. The CDR3 is made up of 19 amino acids. Per germline, CDR1 SGHTA and CDR2 FQGNSA. CDR3 coding DNA: TGTGCCAGCAGCCCGGGACTAGCGGGAGGCCTTCTAGCCAAAAACATTCAGTACTTC. Protein: CASSPGLAGGLLAKNIQYF. Using reference TRBV7-2 and TRBJ2-4 for the parts outside the CDR3, the full variable domain is GAGVSQSPSNKVTEKGKDVELRCDPISGHTALYWYRQSLGQGLEFLIYFQGNSAPDKSGLPSDRFSAERTGGSVSTLTIQRTQQEDSAVYLCASSPGLAGGLLAKNIQYFGAGTRLSVL.

V is TRBV5-4 and J is TRBJ1-1, with D unresolved. The germline V gene has CDR1 SGHNT and CDR2 YYREEE (reference sequence). V was shortened by 4 bases and J by 2 bases, with 6 bases between the two germline ends. CDR3 size: 12 residues. CDR3: CASSEVNTEAFF. Written as DNA, the CDR3 is TGTGCCAGCAGCGAAGTAAACACTGAAGCTTTCTTT.

Written as DNA, the CDR3 is TGTGCCGCCAACTCGGGGAGCTCCTACGAGCAGTACTTC. As protein: CAANSGSSYEQYF. V is TRBV3-1 (or the pseudogene TRBV3-2) and J is TRBJ2-7; D possibly corresponds to TRBD2 (5 bases). Deletions cut 11 bases from V and 0 bases from J, with 14 bases between. Germline V gene lookup returns CDR1 LGHDT and CDR2 YNNKEL (reference sequence). This CDR3 spans 13 amino acids.

This clone is a singleton in its sample. This sequence joins TRBV7-2 and TRBJ1-1; D ambiguous. Deletions cut 7 bases from V and 7 bases from J, with 10 bases between. The germline gives CDR1 SGHTA, CDR2 FQGNSA. The CDR3 is 11 residues long. The CDR3 sequence is CASTGLGEAFF. In DNA, the CDR3 is TGTGCCAGCACCGGACTCGGTGAAGCTTTCTTT.

The rearrangement joins TRBV2 to TRBJ1-6, with D perhaps matching TRBD1 (5 bases). The CDR3 has 14 residues. The germline V and J ends were trimmed by 6 bases and 5 bases, with 11 bases remaining between them. Germline loops: CDR1 SNHLY, CDR2 FYNNEI. CDR3 in amino acids: CASRGEGDNSPLHF. As DNA, the CDR3 is TGTGCCAGCAGGGGGGAGGGAGATAATTCACCCCTCCACTTT.

The chain combines TRBV3-1 (or the pseudogene TRBV3-2) with TRBJ2-3, with D uncertain. The CDR3 is made up of 11 amino acids. Between the trimmed V and J ends, which lost 4 bases and 6 bases, there was a span of 5 bases. The germline V gene has CDR1 LGHDT and CDR2 YNNKEL (reference sequence). The CDR3 loop reads CASSLLDTQYF. Written as DNA, the CDR3 is TGTGCCAGCAGCCTTTTGGATACGCAGTATTTT.

The chain couples TRBV2 to TRBJ2-1, with TRBD2 matching 7 bases. Germline CDR1 reads SNHLY; CDR2 reads FYNNEI. With V trimmed by 4 bases and J by 3 bases, 12 bases remained unmatched. The CDR3 sequence is 17 residues long. CDR3 in amino acids: CASSGGGLVGLYNEQFF. CDR3 coding DNA: TGTGCCAGCAGTGGTGGAGGACTAGTGGGCCTCTACAATGAGCAGTTCTTC.

In this sample, this clone turned up once. The chain carries TRBV5-6 and TRBJ2-3; D might be TRBD1 or TRBD2, each matching 6 bases. The CDR3 spans 16 residues. Germline-derived CDR1 and CDR2 are SGHDT and YYEEEE. Trimming shortened V by 5 bases and J by 4 bases, and 20 bases separated the two germline ends. The CDR3 nucleotides are TGTGCCAGCAGTCAACCGCTGGGGGGCGGCGCAGATACGCAGTATTTT. Residues: CASSQPLGGGADTQYF.

V and J are TRBV7-8 and TRBJ2-7, with 16 nucleotides matching TRBD2. V dropped 2 bases and J dropped 0; count of bases not matched to a gene: 10. Germline-derived CDR1 and CDR2 are SGHVS and FQNEAQ. The CDR3 has 20 residues. As DNA, the CDR3 is TGTGCCAGCAGCTTAACACACCCGGGACTAGCGGGAGGGACCTCCTACGAGCAGTACTTC. This sequence encodes CASSLTHPGLAGGTSYEQYF.

V and J are TRBV25-1 and TRBJ2-1; 9 bases align to TRBD2. This CDR3 has 14 residues. V was clipped by 4 bases and J by 9 bases; unmatched bases: 7. CDR1 MGHDK and CDR2 SYGVNS come from the germline V gene. The CDR3 loop is CASSGSGSESEQFF. The CDR3, as DNA: TGTGCCAGCAGTGGTAGCGGGAGCGAGTCTGAGCAGTTCTTC.